The 30 T cell receptor beta chains below were found in one sample sequenced in a study of metastatic and nonmetastatic thyroid tumors. All patients reached thyroid surgery having received no treatment beforehand. MiXCR re-clonotyped the PCR reads for TCRdb. This sample has approximately 50,000 clones, with 20% to 25% found just once. The sequencing sample was made of blood. These receptors were collected from a female donor with papillary thyroid cancer or a benign thyroid nodule (not recorded which). Some clones in this sample may be carry-over from other donors' samples.

This clone was recorded many times. The chain recombines TRBV5-6 with TRBJ1-6, with 7 bases lining up with TRBD1. Losses at the gene ends were 1 base for V and 9 bases for J; bases not matched to a gene: 4. CDR1 SGHDT and CDR2 YYEEEE come from the germline V gene. The CDR3 contains 14 residues. The CDR3 protein is CASSLREGASPLHF. CDR3 in DNA: TGTGCCAGCAGCTTGCGGGAGGGGGCTTCACCCCTCCACTTT.

The sample holds many counts of this clone. The CDR3: CASSWGWEGTEAFF. The CDR3 nucleotides are TGTGCCAGCAGTTGGGGGTGGGAGGGCACTGAAGCTTTCTTT. The V call is TRBV6-1, the J call TRBJ1-1, with D possibly TRBD1 on 5 matching bases. This CDR3 comprises 14 residues. Germline V lookup: CDR1 MNHNS, CDR2 SASEGT. Trimming stripped 5 bases from V and 4 bases from J, with 14 bases between.

The rearrangement joins TRBV18 to TRBJ1-4; D is unclear. V was shortened by 2 bases and J by 2 bases, with 6 bases between the two germline ends. The CDR3 contains 14 residues. In germline, CDR1 is KGHSH, CDR2 LQKENI. CDR3 loop: CASSPGNTNEKLFF. CDR3 coding DNA: TGTGCCAGCTCACCAGGAAACACTAATGAAAAACTGTTTTTT.

This chain joins TRBV6-1 and TRBJ1-1; TRBD1 matches at 8 bases. V was pared by 9 bases and J by 3 bases, with 3 bases of the junction left unmatched. This CDR3 contains 12 residues. Germline V gene sequence: CDR1 MNHNS, CDR2 SASEGT. This CDR3 is CARQGDHTEAFF. CDR3 in DNA: TGTGCCAGACAGGGGGATCACACTGAAGCTTTCTTT.

This clone was counted a few times. This may arise from a read error, as a much more abundant clone is one base away. The chain carries TRBV10-3 and TRBJ1-1; D gene unclear. The CDR3 spans 13 residues. The V gene's germline CDR1 is ENHRY and CDR2 SYGVKD. CDR3 sequence reads: CAISGTVNTEALF. The CDR3 nucleotides read TGTGCCATCAGTGGAACAGTGAACACTGAAGCTTTATTT.

This clone was recorded at least ten times. V gene TRBV9 combines with J gene TRBJ2-7; TRBD1 might be the D (5 bases). Looked up from germline, CDR1 is SGDLS and CDR2 is YYNGEE. There are 14 residues in the CDR3. V was shortened by 4 bases and J by 6 bases, with 17 bases between the two germline ends. The CDR3 DNA reads TGTGCCAGCAGCCCCCGCGGCCCCCAGGGCGAGCAGTACTTC. It translates to CASSPRGPQGEQYF. Based on the CDR3 plus reference TRBV9 and TRBJ2-7, the full variable domain is DSGVTQTPKHLITATGQRVTLRCSPRSGDLSVYWYQQSLDQGLQFLIQYYNGEERAKGNILERFSAQQFPDLHSELNLSSLELGDSALYFCASSPRGPQGEQYFGPGTRLTVT.

As concerns this clone: A single base separates this from a much larger clone, so it may be a read error. CDR3 protein: CASSVDSQDTQYF. The CDR3 DNA reads TGTGCCAGCAGCGTTGACAGCCAAGATACGCAGTATTTT. The genes are TRBV9 and TRBJ2-3; weak D call: TRBD1 (5 bases). The V gene's germline CDR1 is SGDLS and CDR2 YYNGEE. The length of the CDR3 is 13 residues. V was trimmed by 2 bases and J by 5 bases, leaving 9 bases between them.

This clone has ten or more counts. The J gene is TRBJ1-6, the V gene TRBV6-4; D not resolved. In germline, CDR1 is MRHNA, CDR2 SNTAGT. V lost 6 bases and J lost 7, with 10 bases in between. This CDR3 has 13 residues. Here the CDR3 reads CASRLGENSPLHF. The CDR3 DNA follows: TGTGCCAGCAGACTCGGGGAAAATTCACCCCTCCACTTT.

This chain uses TRBV5-1 with TRBJ2-1, with no clear D. In germline, CDR1 is SGHRS, CDR2 YFSETQ. V lost 1 base to trimming and J lost 4 bases, with 12 bases between them. This CDR3 is built from 15 residues. The CDR3 DNA sequence: TGCGCCAGCAGCTTGAGCCAGCCCCATTACAATGAGCAGTTCTTC. The encoded protein is CASSLSQPHYNEQFF.

Many counts were recorded for this clone. The chain is built from TRBV5-1 and TRBJ2-3; D not certain. The CDR3 totals 11 residues. V was shortened by 7 bases and J by 6 bases, with 9 bases between the two germline ends. Per the germline V gene, CDR1 is SGHRS and CDR2 is YFSETQ. In nucleotides, the CDR3 is TGCGCCAGCCGCGCCGGGGATACGCAGTATTTT. Translating gives CASRAGDTQYF.

Regarding this clone: A much more abundant neighbour one base away suggests this may be a read error. This sample also contains other DNA sequences that code for the same CDR3. This chain joins TRBV3-1 and TRBJ2-2; 7 positions agree with TRBD1. The V segment lost 1 base and the J segment 4 bases; nucleotides outside the gene matches: 9. The CDR3 contains 17 residues. Germline values: CDR1 LGHDT, CDR2 YNNKEL (reference sequence). CDR3 protein: CASSQASRTGRTGELFF. The CDR3, as DNA: TGTGCCAGCAGCCAAGCTTCACGGACAGGTCGCACCGGGGAGCTGTTTTTT.

This clone was picked up many times. The chain recombines TRBV5-1 with TRBJ2-5; D possibly matches TRBD1 or TRBD2 (5 bases each). V lost 2 bases, J lost 1 base, and 9 bases lay in between. From germline, CDR1 is SGHRS and CDR2 YFSETQ. This CDR3 spans 14 amino acids. CDR3 in amino acids: CASSFGDAQETQYF. The DNA of the CDR3 is TGCGCCAGCAGCTTCGGGGACGCCCAAGAGACCCAGTACTTC. Filled out from reference TRBV5-1 and TRBJ2-5, the complete variable domain reads KAGVTQTPRYLIKTRGQQVTLSCSPISGHRSVSWYQQTPGQGLQFLFEYFSETQRNKGNFPGRFSGRQFSNSRSEMNVSTLELGDSALYLCASSFGDAQETQYFGPGTRLLVL.

The sample holds many counts of this clone. The V and J genes are TRBV6-1 and TRBJ1-4; D is ambiguous. Germline-derived CDR1 and CDR2 are MNHNS and SASEGT. Trimming shortened V by 2 bases and J by 8 bases, and 9 bases separated the two germline ends. The CDR3 totals 13 residues. The DNA of the CDR3 is TGTGCCAGCAGTGAAATCAGATGGGAAAAACTGTTTTTT. Translation: CASSEIRWEKLFF.

This clone was seen ten or more times. This sequence joins TRBV6-4 and TRBJ2-3; 7 bases are shared with TRBD2. Germline trimming cut 6 bases from V and 2 bases from J; bases unmatched to any gene: 2. The CDR3 totals 13 residues. The germline V gene has CDR1 MRHNA and CDR2 SNTAGT. The CDR3 coding sequence is TGTGCCAGCAGCCAGCGGGACACAGATACGCAGTATTTT. It specifies CASSQRDTDTQYF.

This clone showed up many times. This chain joins TRBV5-6 and TRBJ1-2; the match to TRBD1 covers 10 bases. Looked up from germline, CDR1 is SGHDT and CDR2 is YYEEEE. V gave up 1 base and J gave up 3 bases; unmatched junction bases: 6. The CDR3 covers 16 residues. CDR3 region: CASSLMGQGMDYGYTF. CDR3 DNA sequence: TGTGCCAGCAGCTTGATGGGACAGGGGATGGACTATGGCTACACCTTC.

This clone was picked up many times. The chain carries TRBV5-6 and TRBJ1-1, with 7 bases lining up with TRBD1. Trimming at V came to 4 bases and at J to 1 base, leaving 4 bases not matched to a gene. The CDR3 has 14 amino acids. Germline V gives CDR1 SGHDT, CDR2 YYEEEE. The CDR3 protein is CASSPDRRNTEAFF. The CDR3, as DNA: TGTGCCAGCAGCCCGGACAGGAGGAACACTGAAGCTTTCTTT.

The table lists this clone with many counts. Within the sample, other DNA sequences also encode this same CDR3. The V and J genes are TRBV15 and TRBJ1-1; D gene uncertain. Trimming removed 0 bases at V and 2 bases at J, with 13 bases between. CDR1 and CDR2 (germline): LNHNV, YYDKDF (reference sequence). The CDR3 consists of 16 residues. The CDR3 DNA reads as TGTGCCACCAGCAGAGATCGCGGAGACTATAACACTGAAGCTTTCTTT. It yields the protein CATSRDRGDYNTEAFF. The variable domain in full, completed from reference TRBV15 and TRBJ1-1, reads DAMVIQNPRYQVTQFGKPVTLSCSQTLNHNVMYWYQQKSSQAPKLLFHYYDKDFNNEADTPDNFQSRRPNTSFCFLDIRSPGLGDTAMYLCATSRDRGDYNTEAFFGQGTRLTVV.

Concerning this clone itself: At one end the junction does not follow the germline gene, possibly because of a read error. V is TRBV16 and J is TRBJ2-7; D is perhaps TRBD2 (5 bases). The V gene's germline CDR1 is KGHSY and CDR2 FQNENV. CDR3 length equals 17 residues. The CDR3 region is CASSSGRAGYSSDEQYF. The DNA for the CDR3 is TGTGCCAGCTCAAGCGGACGGGCCGGTTACAGCTCCGACGAGCAGTACTTC.

A remark on this clone: This sequence may be a read error, since a much larger clone differs from it by one base. The chain couples TRBV13 to TRBJ2-3; a possible D gene is TRBD1 (5 bases). Germline loops: CDR1 PRHDT, CDR2 FYEKMQ (reference sequence). This CDR3 region has 14 residues. Trimming removed 7 bases from V and 0 bases from J, with 11 bases in between. Written as DNA, the CDR3 is TGTGCCAGCATCAATCGACAGAGCACAGATACGCAGTATTTT. This gives the protein CASINRQSTDTQYF.

A few counts support this clone. This clone may be a read error of a much larger clone one base away. Other nucleotide sequences in the sample specify the same CDR3. This rearrangement joins TRBV29-1 to TRBJ1-4, with D tentatively TRBD1 (5 bases). Germline-derived CDR1 and CDR2 are SQVTM and ANQGSEA. The CDR3 runs 13 residues. DNA of the CDR3: TGTAGCGTGGGGGACGGAAGACCTGAAAAACTGTTTTTT. Protein sequence: CSVGDGRPEKLFF. The entire variable domain, with the rest obtained from reference TRBV29-1 and TRBJ1-4, is as follows: SAVISQKPSRDICQRGTSLTIQCQVDSQVTMMFWYRQQPGQSLTLIATANQGSEATYESGFVIDKFPISRPNLTFSTLTVSNMSPEDSSIYLCSVGDGRPEKLFFGSGTQLSVL.

The chain employs TRBV7-3 and TRBJ2-1; TRBD2 matches 12 bases. V gave up 5 bases and J gave up 10 bases; unmatched junction bases: 15. Germline V lookup: CDR1 SGHTA, CDR2 FQGTGA. The CDR3 has 17 residues. CDR3 DNA sequence: TGTGCCAGCAGCATCTCGGCTAGCGGGAGGGCCCTTAACGAGCAGTTCTTC. Protein: CASSISASGRALNEQFF.

This clone was counted at least ten times. The V and J genes are TRBV12-3 or TRBV12-4 and TRBJ1-6; D unclear. Trimming pared 0 bases from V and 6 bases from J, leaving 6 bases between. The length of the CDR3 is 14 residues. The chain's CDR3 is CASSLATGNSPLHF. DNA for the CDR3: TGTGCCAGCAGTTTAGCGACGGGTAATTCACCCCTCCACTTT.

This clone was detected only a few times. Lacking the conserved final phenylalanine or tryptophan, this CDR3 likely reflects a read error. The DNA is omitted, as the CDR3 cannot be located on it reliably, and the CDR3 follows TCRdb's listing. The rearrangement joins TRBV6-1 to TRBJ2-6; the DNA was not compared with TRBD1, the D call given in the table. 17 amino acids form the CDR3, both terminal residues included. Germline assignment: CDR1 MNHNS and CDR2 SASEGT. CDR3 residues: CASSGDTGDSGANVLTL.

This clone was detected many times. The chain recombines TRBV20-1 with TRBJ2-1; TRBD2 matches 14 bases. V gave up 5 bases and J gave up 5 bases; unmatched junction bases: 8. The CDR3 is 16 residues long. CDR1 DFQATT and CDR2 SNEGSKA come from the germline V gene (reference sequence). The CDR3 bases are TGCAGTGCTCTGGGACTAGCGGGAGTTATTAACAATGAGCAGTTCTTC. This codes for CSALGLAGVINNEQFF.

This clone has ten or more counts. The chain joins TRBV30 to TRBJ2-1; TRBD2 matches 11 bases. Per the germline V gene, CDR1 is GTSNPN and CDR2 is SVGIG (reference sequence). Losses at the gene ends were 2 bases for V and 7 bases for J; bases not matched to a gene: 4. There are 14 residues in the CDR3. This chain's CDR3 is CAWSLAGGFNEQFF. DNA for the CDR3: TGTGCCTGGAGTTTAGCGGGAGGGTTTAATGAGCAGTTCTTC.

This clone has at least ten counts. The V call is TRBV5-1, the J call TRBJ1-1; 7 bases are shared with TRBD1. This CDR3 comprises 16 residues. Germline lookup yields CDR1 SGHRS and CDR2 YFSETQ. J gave up 1 base and V 0 bases, and 6 bases lay outside the gene matches. CDR3 coding DNA: TGCGCCAGCAGCTTGGAGGGGGCCCCCGGGAACACTGAAGCTTTCTTT. Its translation: CASSLEGAPGNTEAFF.

This clone has ten or more counts. The chain combines TRBV6-2 or TRBV6-3 with TRBJ2-4, with TRBD2 matching over 7 bases. Germline V lookup: CDR1 MNHEY, CDR2 SVGEGT. The CDR3 runs 17 residues. V gave up 1 base and J gave up 5 bases; unmatched junction bases: 11. This chain's CDR3 is CASSYWRGNEGQNIQYF. The DNA of the CDR3 is TGTGCCAGCAGTTACTGGCGGGGGAACGAGGGGCAAAACATTCAGTACTTC.

This clone was counted at least ten times. Here the CDR3 omits its conserved ending phenylalanine or tryptophan, so a read error is the likely source. It is unclear where the CDR3 begins or ends on the DNA, so no DNA is shown, and the CDR3 is as TCRdb lists it. The V and J genes are TRBV7-3 and TRBJ2-5; TRBD2 is taken as the D call from the table, unchecked against the DNA. CDR1 SGHTA and CDR2 FQGTGA come from the germline V gene. Ends included, the CDR3 has 10 residues. The CDR3 region is CASSNNLLAG.

This clone was detected ten times or more. The chain uses TRBV3-1 and TRBJ2-1; D unclear. Per germline, CDR1 LGHDT and CDR2 YNNKEL (reference sequence). The CDR3 is 13 residues long. V lost 0 bases and J lost 9, with 9 bases in between. Here the CDR3 DNA reads TGTGCCAGCAGCCAAGATCTAAAGGGTGAGCAGTTCTTC. Protein product: CASSQDLKGEQFF.

This clone was counted ten times or more. This chain connects TRBV5-1 to TRBJ2-1, with 14 nucleotides matching TRBD2. Germline V lookup: CDR1 SGHRS, CDR2 YFSETQ. The CDR3 runs 15 residues. The V gene end was trimmed by 6 bases and the J gene end by 7 bases; junction bases not matched to a gene: 6. CDR3 in DNA: TGCGCCAGCATGGGACTAGCGGGAGCCAAAAATGAGCAGTTCTTC. Protein product: CASMGLAGAKNEQFF. The variable domain in full, completed from reference TRBV5-1 and TRBJ2-1, reads KAGVTQTPRYLIKTRGQQVTLSCSPISGHRSVSWYQQTPGQGLQFLFEYFSETQRNKGNFPGRFSGRQFSNSRSEMNVSTLELGDSALYLCASMGLAGAKNEQFFGPGTRLTVL.